This T cell receptor beta chain came from a study of CD8 T cells in ankylosing spondylitis (dated by TCRdb to the late 2010s). For context, the study as a whole: The study profiled T cell receptor beta repertoires in healthy donors and ankylosing spondylitis patients to find disease-linked TCR variants. In total, the full study cohort was made up of nearly 110 healthy donors and 25 or so ankylosing spondylitis patients. Samples of peripheral blood were taken, and for ankylosing spondylitis patients, synovial fluid was collected as well. Points the paper makes about the study in general: The disease-linked clones were reported to be significantly enriched in matched synovial fluid samples from ankylosing spondylitis patients. In peripheral blood, the disease-linked clones were found at relatively low frequencies and had a CD8+ phenotype. Some motif variants had previously been reported in the synovial fluid and blood of reactive arthritis patients, which suggests shared mechanisms of disease initiation. Blood from ankylosing spondylitis patients appeared to be characterized by a TCR beta motif composed of 7 to 9 highly homologous amino acid variants.

Concerning this clonotype: It has no known antigen specificity. The input lacks base qualities; no much larger clone sits a single base away.

Sequencing was carried out with an Illumina HiSeq 2500. TCR beta libraries were prepared by quantitative 5'-RACE with molecular barcodes. Under the source paper's analysis protocol: A new computational method, built on a probabilistic model of VDJ rearrangement, was used to identify disease-linked TCR variants. TCRdb ran its own pipeline on the public reads, namely fastp trimming at Q25 and MiXCR clone calling, and kept in-frame beta chains. Entries that share a CDR3 protein sequence are merged under the most common genes and DNA. These V and J calls are TCRdb output, not the study's own analysis. Counted in this sample were 250,000 to 350,000 distinct CDR3 sequences; 20% of them appeared once. 3.5% of the sample goes to the ten largest clones. CDR1 and CDR2 (SGHTA, FQGNSA) derive from the germline V gene. Reading from cysteine to phenylalanine, the CDR3 counts 13 amino acids. Only the CDR3 DNA is retained, 39 bases long and in frame from the first base. Trimming removed 1 base from V and 8 bases from J, leaving 9 bases between the germline ends.

This clonotype originated in a female donor with ankylosing spondylitis or in good health (not recorded which). Sequenced material: blood, either unsorted or a sorted T cell fraction (not recorded which). The V and J genes are TRBV7-2 and TRBJ2-1; no D gene can be assigned with confidence. The nucleotide sequence is given as TGTGCCAGCAGCTTAGGACTGAAGGATGAGCAGTTCTTC. This sequence encodes CASSLGLKDEQFF.